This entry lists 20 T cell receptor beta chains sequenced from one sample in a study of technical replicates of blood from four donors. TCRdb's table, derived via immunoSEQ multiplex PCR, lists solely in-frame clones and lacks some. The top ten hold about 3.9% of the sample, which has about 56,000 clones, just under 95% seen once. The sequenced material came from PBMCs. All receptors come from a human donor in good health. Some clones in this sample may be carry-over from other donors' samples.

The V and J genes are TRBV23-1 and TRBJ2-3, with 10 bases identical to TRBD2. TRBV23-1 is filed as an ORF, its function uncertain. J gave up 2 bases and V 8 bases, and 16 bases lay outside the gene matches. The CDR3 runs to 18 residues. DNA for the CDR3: TGCGCCAGCGGGTCACGGGCTAGCGGGGGCCCCTTCACAGATACGCAGTATTTT. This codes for CASGSRASGGPFTDTQYF.

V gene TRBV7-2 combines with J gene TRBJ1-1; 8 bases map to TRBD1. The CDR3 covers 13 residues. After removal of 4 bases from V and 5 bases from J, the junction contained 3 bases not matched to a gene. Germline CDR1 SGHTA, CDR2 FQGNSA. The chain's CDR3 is CASSSQGATEAFF. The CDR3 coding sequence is TGTGCCAGCAGCTCTCAGGGGGCTACTGAAGCTTTCTTT.

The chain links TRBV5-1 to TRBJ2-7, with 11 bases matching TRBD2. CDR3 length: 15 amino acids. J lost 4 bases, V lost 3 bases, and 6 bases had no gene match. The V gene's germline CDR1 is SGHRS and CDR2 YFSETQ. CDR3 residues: CASSSLAGGMYEQYF. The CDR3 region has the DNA TGCGCCAGCAGCTCCCTAGCGGGGGGCATGTACGAGCAGTACTTC.

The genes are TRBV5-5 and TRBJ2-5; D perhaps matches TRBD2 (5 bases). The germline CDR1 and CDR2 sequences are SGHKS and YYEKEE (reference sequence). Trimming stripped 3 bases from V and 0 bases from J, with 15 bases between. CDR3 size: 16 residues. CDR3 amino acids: CASSSGATGYQETQYF. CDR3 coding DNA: TGTGCCAGCAGCTCTGGAGCAACGGGGTACCAAGAGACCCAGTACTTC.

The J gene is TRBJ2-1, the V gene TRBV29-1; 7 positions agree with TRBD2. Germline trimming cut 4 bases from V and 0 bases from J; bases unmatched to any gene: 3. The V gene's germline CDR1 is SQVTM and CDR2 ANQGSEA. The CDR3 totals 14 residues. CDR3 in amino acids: CSVGGGSSYNEQFF. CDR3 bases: TGCAGCGTTGGGGGCGGGAGCTCCTACAATGAGCAGTTCTTC.

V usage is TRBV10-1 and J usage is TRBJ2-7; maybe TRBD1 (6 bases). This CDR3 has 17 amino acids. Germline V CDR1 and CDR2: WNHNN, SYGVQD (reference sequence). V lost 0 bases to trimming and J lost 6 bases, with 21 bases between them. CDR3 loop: CASSESWIGGSGVEQYF. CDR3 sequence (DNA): TGCGCCAGCAGTGAGTCGTGGATAGGGGGAAGCGGAGTCGAGCAGTACTTC.

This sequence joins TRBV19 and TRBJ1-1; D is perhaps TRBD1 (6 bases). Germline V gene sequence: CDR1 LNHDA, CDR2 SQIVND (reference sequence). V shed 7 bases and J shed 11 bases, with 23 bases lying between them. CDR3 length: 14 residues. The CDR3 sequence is CASINPGERQAAFF. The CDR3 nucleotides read TGTGCCAGTATAAATCCAGGGGAAAGACAAGCGGCTTTCTTT.

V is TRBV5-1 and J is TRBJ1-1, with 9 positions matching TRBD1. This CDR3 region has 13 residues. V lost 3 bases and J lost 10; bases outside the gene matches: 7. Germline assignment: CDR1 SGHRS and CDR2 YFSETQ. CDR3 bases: TGCGCCAGCAGCTACCGGGACAGGGATGTAGCTTTCTTT. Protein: CASSYRDRDVAFF. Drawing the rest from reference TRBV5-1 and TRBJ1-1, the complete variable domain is KAGVTQTPRYLIKTRGQQVTLSCSPISGHRSVSWYQQTPGQGLQFLFEYFSETQRNKGNFPGRFSGRQFSNSRSEMNVSTLELGDSALYLCASSYRDRDVAFFGQGTRLTVV.

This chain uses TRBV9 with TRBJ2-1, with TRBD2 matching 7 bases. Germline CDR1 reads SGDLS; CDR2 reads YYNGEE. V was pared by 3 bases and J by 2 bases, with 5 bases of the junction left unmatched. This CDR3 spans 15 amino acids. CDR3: CASSGAGTPYNEQFF. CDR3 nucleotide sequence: TGTGCCAGCAGCGGAGCGGGAACACCCTACAATGAGCAGTTCTTC.

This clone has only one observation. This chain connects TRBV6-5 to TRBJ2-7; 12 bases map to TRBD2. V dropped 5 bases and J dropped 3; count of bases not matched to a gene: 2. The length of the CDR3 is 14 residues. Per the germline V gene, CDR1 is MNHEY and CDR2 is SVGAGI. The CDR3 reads CASSLTSGSYEQYF. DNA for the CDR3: TGTGCCAGCAGTCTGACTAGCGGGAGCTACGAGCAGTACTTC.

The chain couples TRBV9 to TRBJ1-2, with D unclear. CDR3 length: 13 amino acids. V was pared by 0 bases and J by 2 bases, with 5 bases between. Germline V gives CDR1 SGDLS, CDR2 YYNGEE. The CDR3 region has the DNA TGTGCCAGCAGCGTAGACCAGAACTATGGCTACACCTTC. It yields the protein CASSVDQNYGYTF.

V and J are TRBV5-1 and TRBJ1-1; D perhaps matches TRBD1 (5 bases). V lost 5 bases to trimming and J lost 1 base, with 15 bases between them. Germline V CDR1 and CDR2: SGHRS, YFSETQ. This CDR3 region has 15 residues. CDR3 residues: CASRRVGRGNTEAFF. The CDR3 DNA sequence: TGCGCCAGCAGGCGCGTAGGGAGGGGGAACACTGAAGCTTTCTTT.

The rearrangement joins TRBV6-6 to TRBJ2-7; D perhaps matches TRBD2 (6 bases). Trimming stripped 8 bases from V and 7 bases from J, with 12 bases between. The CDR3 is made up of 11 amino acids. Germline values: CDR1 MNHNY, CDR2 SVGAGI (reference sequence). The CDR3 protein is CASWRGEEQYF. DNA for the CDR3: TGTGCCAGCTGGCGGGGTGAGGAGCAGTACTTC.

The DNA for the CDR3 is TGCGCCAGCAAACCGGGGGAAAGCGGGGAGCTGTTTTTT. This sequence encodes CASKPGESGELFF. This chain uses TRBV5-1 with TRBJ2-2; TRBD2 is a possible D gene (6 bases). V lost 6 bases and J 7 bases, leaving 13 bases between the germline ends. This CDR3 spans 13 amino acids. Germline V gene data show CDR1 as SGHRS and CDR2 as YFSETQ. Looking up the rest from reference TRBV5-1 and TRBJ2-2 gives the full variable domain: KAGVTQTPRYLIKTRGQQVTLSCSPISGHRSVSWYQQTPGQGLQFLFEYFSETQRNKGNFPGRFSGRQFSNSRSEMNVSTLELGDSALYLCASKPGESGELFFGEGSRLTVL.

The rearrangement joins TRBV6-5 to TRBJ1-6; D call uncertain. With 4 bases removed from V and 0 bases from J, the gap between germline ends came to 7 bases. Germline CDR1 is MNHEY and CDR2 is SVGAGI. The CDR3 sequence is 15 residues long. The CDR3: CASSWASSYNSPLHF. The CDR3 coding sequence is TGTGCCAGCAGTTGGGCAAGCTCCTATAATTCACCCCTCCACTTT.

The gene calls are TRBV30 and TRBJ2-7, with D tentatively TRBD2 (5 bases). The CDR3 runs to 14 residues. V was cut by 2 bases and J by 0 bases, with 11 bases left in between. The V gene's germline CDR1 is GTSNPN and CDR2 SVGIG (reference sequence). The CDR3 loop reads CAWSRGHSSYEQYF. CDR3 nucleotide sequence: TGTGCCTGGAGTCGGGGTCATAGCTCCTACGAGCAGTACTTC.

The CDR3 DNA reads as TGTGCCAGCAGCTTAGGCCAGGGGGCAGTAGGGGAGACCCAGTACTTC. Translation gives CASSLGQGAVGETQYF. This rearrangement joins TRBV7-2 to TRBJ2-5; 8 bases are shared with TRBD1. Germline assignment: CDR1 SGHTA and CDR2 FQGNSA. This CDR3 is 16 amino acids long. V trimming: 1 base; J trimming: 5 bases; junction bases outside the gene matches: 9.

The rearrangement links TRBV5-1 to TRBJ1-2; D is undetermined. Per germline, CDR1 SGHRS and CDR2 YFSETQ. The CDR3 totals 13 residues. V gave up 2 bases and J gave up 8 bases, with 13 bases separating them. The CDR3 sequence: CASSFGGSGGYTF. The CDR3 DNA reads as TGCGCCAGCAGCTTCGGAGGGTCGGGCGGCTACACCTTC.

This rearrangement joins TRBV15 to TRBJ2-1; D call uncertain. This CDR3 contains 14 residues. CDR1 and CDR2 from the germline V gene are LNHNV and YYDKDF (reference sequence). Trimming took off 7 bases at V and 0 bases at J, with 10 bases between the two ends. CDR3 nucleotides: TGTGCCACCACTAGTTCCAGCTCCTACAATGAGCAGTTCTTC. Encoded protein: CATTSSSSYNEQFF.

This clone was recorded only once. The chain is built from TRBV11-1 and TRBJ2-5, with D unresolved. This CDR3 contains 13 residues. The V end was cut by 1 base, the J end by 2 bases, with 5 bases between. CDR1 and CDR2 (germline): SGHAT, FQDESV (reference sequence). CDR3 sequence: CASSLGYQETQYF. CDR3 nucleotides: TGTGCCAGCAGCTTAGGCTATCAAGAGACCCAGTACTTC.